This TCR beta chain was captured in a study of T cell responses to AZD1222 COVID-19 vaccine. General observations from the study: Baseline serostatus was positive in only five to seven AZD1222 recipients. Among vaccine-associated CD4 TCRs, coverage spanned spike, with dominance at 160-218 and 743-854. Among the donors, most were white British and more were female, and clonal diversity was possibly underestimated.

TCRdb's copy holds only in-frame clones and misses some; the assay was immunoSEQ multiplex PCR. The top ten clones hold roughly 1.2% of a sample with about 150,000 clones, 80% to 95% of them seen once. Analysis merged second doses at about 4 or about 12 weeks. Trimming stripped 3 bases from V and 7 bases from J, with 15 bases between. The CDR3 extends over 14 amino acids. From germline, CDR1 is MDHEN and CDR2 SYDVKM. This clone was counted once. Its specificity is unknown. The sequences come from peripheral blood, collected 28 days after the second AZD1222 dose. This chain uses TRBV28 with TRBJ1-1; D may be TRBD1 (5 bases). The receptor comes from an adult who received the AZD1222 COVID-19 vaccine. The DNA of the CDR3 is TGTGCCAGCAGTTTCACCGGGACCTCCTATGAAGCTTTCTTT. It encodes CASSFTGTSYEAFF.